This TCR beta chain was captured in a study of T cells after yellow fever vaccination. Findings of the study overall: A limited proportion of clonotypes was detected within both the CD4 and CD8 compartments. Abundant bulk-population clonotypes could contaminate the FACS-sorted repertoires. It was a weaker secondary response, yet one that peaked faster, at day 5 versus 15. Booster samples showed a return of most primary-vaccination clones (roughly 96% CD4, about 87% CD8).

This clonotype was observed a handful of times. What it recognizes is unknown. The germline V gene encodes CDR1 MNHEY and CDR2 SVGAGI. The length of the CDR3 is 16 residues. V was clipped by 7 bases and J by 4 bases; unmatched bases: 10. TCRdb re-analysed the 5' RACE reads in MiXCR, keeping a single row per CDR3 protein. The sample has about 320,000 distinct CDR3 sequences, about 11% seen once; the top ten hold about 3%. The sequence was collected from a man between 18 and 35 years old who received the YFV17D yellow fever vaccine. The V gene is TRBV6-5, the J gene TRBJ2-2; 9 nucleotides agree with TRBD2. The source material was CD4+ T cells sorted from PBMCs, sampled 45 days after the yellow fever booster vaccination. The CDR3 sequence is CASTRKAGGLTGELFF. In nucleotides, the CDR3 is TGTGCCAGCACTCGAAAAGCGGGGGGCCTCACCGGGGAGCTGTTTTTT.